This T cell receptor (beta chain) was identified in a study of OX40 agonist ivuxolimab in advanced cancers. Study at large: The diagnoses of dose-escalation patients were hepatocellular carcinoma, melanoma, renal cell or head and neck cancer.

By its share, this clone is medium-sized. Assay used: immunoSEQ multiplex PCR; TCRdb lists only in-frame clones, some missing. Among 30,000 to 40,000 clones, roughly 87% were seen once, and the ten largest hold roughly 40%. The CDR3 consists of 15 residues. CDR1 is MNHEY, CDR2 SMNVEV, per germline (reference sequence). Trimming at V came to 5 bases and at J to 2 bases, leaving 6 bases not matched to a gene. Autoimmune disease history or systemic immunosuppression was exclusionary. The rearrangement links TRBV27 to TRBJ2-1, with 7 bases fitting TRBD1. Sequencing was performed on CD4+ or CD8+ T cells sorted from blood, taken in a trial of the OX40 agonist ivuxolimab. This sequence originates from an adult with an advanced solid tumor such as melanoma, head and neck, liver or kidney cancer. CDR3 protein: CASSLAGTAYNEQFF. The CDR3 nucleotides read TGTGCCAGCAGTCTTGCCGGGACAGCCTACAATGAGCAGTTCTTC.